This entry features one T cell receptor (beta chain) sequence. What it binds is unknown. These data are taken from a study of cytomegalovirus exposure and HLA in healthy donors. The V and J ends lost 0 bases and 7 bases, in that order; junction bases with no gene match: 4. Germline V gene sequence: CDR1 SGHRS, CDR2 YFSETQ. The CDR3 covers 14 residues. The PCR contained 60 Vbeta and 13 Jbeta primers. Original analysis: A later analysis counted 80 million or so unique TCR beta chains, some 11 million shared. Assay: immunoSEQ multiplex PCR; the TCRdb copy retains only in-frame clones and omits some. The V and J calls and the clone size are those of that table, but D and trimming were determined from the DNA. The data hold about 45,000 clones, with about 78% observed a single time. Findings of the study overall: There were 150 to 200 TCR beta chains listed as cytomegalovirus-associated. Sequencing likely caused a cluster of highly shared sequence variants.

The chain recombines TRBV5-1 with TRBJ1-1; 9 bases align to TRBD1. Source material: PBMCs. This receptor was obtained from a woman in her 30s in good health and CMV-seronegative. CDR3 coding DNA: TGCGCCAGCAGCTTGGGACAGGGGGAGTTTGAAGCTTTCTTT. Encoded protein: CASSLGQGEFEAFF.